These 20 T cell receptor beta chains originate from one sample sequenced in a study of cytomegalovirus exposure and HLA in healthy donors. Vbeta (60) and Jbeta (13) primers were used in the PCR. The repertoire was sequenced with immunoSEQ multiplex PCR; TCRdb's copy has only in-frame clones and lacks some. The sample shows about 200,000 clones, 85% of them seen only once. The specimen sequenced was PBMCs. The receptors come from a woman aged 45-60 years in good health and CMV-seronegative.

The V and J genes are TRBV7-8 and TRBJ2-1; 9 bases map to TRBD2. The CDR3 is 16 amino acids. From germline, CDR1 is SGHVS and CDR2 FQNEAQ. The V and J ends lost 4 bases and 2 bases, in that order; junction bases with no gene match: 6. CDR3 nucleotide sequence: TGTGCCAGCAGCTCCCTAGCGGGATTAACCTACAATGAGCAGTTCTTC. Translating gives CASSSLAGLTYNEQFF. The whole variable domain, filled in from reference TRBV7-8 and TRBJ2-1, reads GAGVSQSPRYKVAKRGQDVALRCDPISGHVSLFWYQQALGQGPEFLTYFQNEAQLDKSGLPSDRFFAERPEGSVSTLKIQRTQQEDSAVYLCASSSLAGLTYNEQFFGPGTRLTVL.

The chain joins TRBV15 to TRBJ2-7; D not certain. The germline CDR1 and CDR2 sequences are LNHNV and YYDKDF (reference sequence). Trimming pared 9 bases from V and 2 bases from J, leaving 20 bases between. The CDR3 runs to 15 residues. CDR3: CATASTSVITYEQYF. CDR3 in DNA: TGTGCCACAGCTAGTACAAGCGTTATCACCTACGAGCAGTACTTC.

In its sample, this clone was seen a few times. The chain uses TRBV7-9 and TRBJ1-5; 7 bases fit TRBD1. The CDR3 consists of 14 residues. V shed 1 base and J 5 bases; nucleotides not matched to a gene: 2. Per the germline V gene, CDR1 is SEHNR and CDR2 is FQNEAQ (reference sequence). The CDR3 DNA reads TGTGCCAGCAGCTTAGTGGGGACAGATCAGCCCCAGCATTTT. Its translation is CASSLVGTDQPQHF.

The rearrangement uses TRBV5-1 and TRBJ2-4, with TRBD2 identical over 9 bases. V was clipped by 0 bases and J by 3 bases; unmatched bases: 4. The CDR3 is 16 amino acids. Germline CDR1 reads SGHRS; CDR2 reads YFSETQ. The CDR3 nucleotides are TGCGCCAGCAGCTTGGTGGCGGGAGGGGGCAAAAACATTCAGTACTTC. This gives the protein CASSLVAGGGKNIQYF. Filled out from reference TRBV5-1 and TRBJ2-4, the complete variable domain reads KAGVTQTPRYLIKTRGQQVTLSCSPISGHRSVSWYQQTPGQGLQFLFEYFSETQRNKGNFPGRFSGRQFSNSRSEMNVSTLELGDSALYLCASSLVAGGGKNIQYFGAGTRLSVL.

V gene TRBV19 combines with J gene TRBJ1-1; D gene uncertain. This CDR3 spans 11 amino acids. The germline V gene encodes CDR1 LNHDA and CDR2 SQIVND (reference sequence). Trimming shortened V by 9 bases and J by 7 bases, and 12 bases separated the two germline ends. In DNA form, the CDR3 reads TGTGCCAGCAGCGGACGCCTTGAAGCTTTCTTT. The encoded protein is CASSGRLEAFF.

V gene TRBV5-1 combines with J gene TRBJ2-7, with D uncertain. The CDR3 runs 14 residues. With 0 bases removed from V and 2 bases from J, the gap between germline ends came to 9 bases. Looked up from germline, CDR1 is SGHRS and CDR2 is YFSETQ. The CDR3 DNA is TGCGCCAGCAGCTTGGATGCCAACACCTACGAGCAGTACTTC. The encoded protein is CASSLDANTYEQYF.

The chain is built from TRBV9 and TRBJ2-1; TRBD1 might be the D (5 bases). This CDR3 has 14 residues. With 0 bases removed from V and 6 bases from J, the gap between germline ends came to 10 bases. Germline CDR1 is SGDLS and CDR2 is YYNGEE. CDR3: CASSVVRAGNEQFF. For the CDR3, the DNA is TGTGCCAGCAGCGTAGTCAGGGCAGGCAATGAGCAGTTCTTC. Variable domain in full (rest from reference TRBV9 and TRBJ2-1): DSGVTQTPKHLITATGQRVTLRCSPRSGDLSVYWYQQSLDQGLQFLIQYYNGEERAKGNILERFSAQQFPDLHSELNLSSLELGDSALYFCASSVVRAGNEQFFGPGTRLTVL.

The gene calls are TRBV29-1 and TRBJ2-3; D might be TRBD2 (6 bases). CDR1 is SQVTM, CDR2 ANQGSEA, per germline. CDR3 length: 16 residues. V lost 6 bases and J lost 0, with 19 bases in between. CDR3 loop: CSVEPWRAGSTDTQYF. The CDR3 DNA is TGCAGCGTAGAGCCGTGGAGAGCGGGTAGCACAGATACGCAGTATTTT.

This chain links TRBV11-2 with TRBJ2-3, with 9 positions matching TRBD2. The CDR3 contains 14 residues. The J segment lost 3 bases and the V segment lost 5 bases, leaving 3 bases of the junction unmatched. Per the germline V gene, CDR1 is SGHAT and CDR2 is FQNNGV. The CDR3 DNA follows: TGTGCCAGCAGCCTAGGACTAGCGACAGATACGCAGTATTTT. Protein: CASSLGLATDTQYF.

The table lists this clone with a few counts. The gene calls are TRBV4-3 and TRBJ1-4; D ambiguous. The germline CDR1 and CDR2 sequences are LGHNA and YSLEER. Between the trimmed V and J ends, which lost 1 base and 0 bases, there was a span of 9 bases. CDR3 length equals 16 residues. For the CDR3, the DNA is TGCGCCAGCAGCCAAGCGGGAAGGGCAACTAATGAAAAACTGTTTTTT. As protein: CASSQAGRATNEKLFF.

The chain employs TRBV2 and TRBJ2-1, with TRBD2 as a possible D gene (6 bases). The CDR3 consists of 14 residues. V was trimmed by 4 bases and J by 6 bases, leaving 13 bases between them. CDR1 and CDR2 from the germline V gene are SNHLY and FYNNEI. The CDR3 is CASSVREFGNEQFF. The CDR3 DNA reads TGTGCCAGCAGTGTCCGGGAGTTCGGCAATGAGCAGTTCTTC.

The chain recombines TRBV7-9 with TRBJ2-1, with a tentative D call TRBD2 (6 bases). There are 14 residues in the CDR3. The ends were cut back, 1 base at V and 14 bases at J, with 18 bases in the middle. Germline V gives CDR1 SEHNR, CDR2 FQNEAQ (reference sequence). The CDR3 loop is CASSLVSGSGGKFF. The CDR3 coding sequence is TGTGCCAGCAGCTTAGTGAGTGGAAGCGGCGGGAAGTTCTTC.

This clone was counted a few times. The rearrangement links TRBV4-3 to TRBJ1-1; TRBD1 might be the D (6 bases). This CDR3 region has 14 residues. CDR1 LGHNA and CDR2 YSLEER come from the germline V gene. V lost 3 bases, J lost 3 bases, and 11 bases lay in between. The CDR3 DNA sequence: TGCGCCAGCAGCCAGATCGGACAGCACACTGAAGCTTTCTTT. This sequence encodes CASSQIGQHTEAFF.

The V call is TRBV9, the J call TRBJ1-3; weak D call: TRBD1 (5 bases). Trimming pared 0 bases from V and 0 bases from J, leaving 13 bases between. Germline CDR1 is SGDLS and CDR2 is YYNGEE. The CDR3 runs 17 residues. The CDR3 region has the DNA TGTGCCAGCAGCGTAGGGGGCGAATGGGCCTCTGGAAACACCATATATTTT. Its translation is CASSVGGEWASGNTIYF.

The chain links TRBV28 to TRBJ2-7, with D maybe TRBD2 (5 bases). CDR3 length equals 15 residues. With 2 bases removed from V and 2 bases from J, the gap between germline ends came to 13 bases. Germline V gives CDR1 MDHEN, CDR2 SYDVKM. As DNA, the CDR3 is TGTGCCAGCAGTTTAGAAGGGAGTCCCCCCTACGAGCAGTACTTC. It is translated as CASSLEGSPPYEQYF.

This CDR3 is CASSPDFSGANVLTF. The CDR3 nucleotides read TGTGCCAGCAGTCCGGACTTCTCTGGGGCCAACGTCCTGACTTTC. The gene calls are TRBV9 and TRBJ2-6; D is possibly TRBD2 (5 bases). Germline V gene lookup returns CDR1 SGDLS and CDR2 YYNGEE. V was shortened by 5 bases and J by 0 bases, with 9 bases between the two germline ends. This CDR3 has 15 amino acids. Supplemented by reference TRBV9 and TRBJ2-6, the full variable domain reads DSGVTQTPKHLITATGQRVTLRCSPRSGDLSVYWYQQSLDQGLQFLIQYYNGEERAKGNILERFSAQQFPDLHSELNLSSLELGDSALYFCASSPDFSGANVLTFGAGSRLTVL.

The chain recombines TRBV2 with TRBJ2-5, with D maybe TRBD2 (6 bases). CDR3 length equals 11 residues. Trimming removed 6 bases at V and 11 bases at J, with 13 bases between. In germline, CDR1 is SNHLY, CDR2 FYNNEI. The CDR3 region is CASRRDSRQYF. In DNA, the CDR3 is TGTGCCAGCAGACGGGACTCCAGACAGTACTTC.

This chain uses TRBV25-1 with TRBJ2-7; a possible D gene is TRBD2 (5 bases). Trimming took off 10 bases at V and 3 bases at J, with 13 bases between the two ends. The CDR3 is made up of 12 amino acids. CDR1 MGHDK and CDR2 SYGVNS come from the germline V gene. CDR3 in amino acids: CATGRVGYEQYF. The CDR3 DNA reads TGTGCCACCGGGCGGGTGGGCTACGAGCAGTACTTC.

The V and J genes are TRBV7-2 and TRBJ2-3, with a weak D call TRBD1 (5 bases). Trimming stripped 3 bases from V and 2 bases from J, with 12 bases between. Germline CDR1 reads SGHTA; CDR2 reads FQGNSA. The CDR3 runs to 15 residues. This CDR3 reads CASSLQGFNTDTQYF. CDR3 nucleotides: TGTGCCAGCAGCTTGCAGGGCTTCAACACAGATACGCAGTATTTT.

The chain employs TRBV27 and TRBJ1-5, with D possibly TRBD1 on 5 matching bases. The CDR3 consists of 14 residues. CDR1 and CDR2 (germline): MNHEY, SMNVEV (reference sequence). V was pared by 2 bases and J by 11 bases, with 16 bases between. The CDR3 protein is CASSLKGVGQSQHF. Written as DNA, the CDR3 is TGTGCCAGCAGTTTAAAAGGGGTCGGGCAGTCCCAGCATTTT.